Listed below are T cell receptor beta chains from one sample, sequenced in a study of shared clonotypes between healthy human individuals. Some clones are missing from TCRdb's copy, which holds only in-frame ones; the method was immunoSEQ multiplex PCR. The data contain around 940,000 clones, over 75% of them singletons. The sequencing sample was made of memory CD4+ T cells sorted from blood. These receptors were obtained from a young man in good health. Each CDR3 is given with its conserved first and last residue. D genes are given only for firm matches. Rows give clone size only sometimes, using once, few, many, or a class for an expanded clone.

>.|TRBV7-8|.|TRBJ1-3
TGTGCCAGCAGCTTAGATTTGACAGTATATTTT
CASSLDLTVYF
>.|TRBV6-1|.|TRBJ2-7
TGTGCCAGCAGTGAACTGGGACACCCGATCGGATTTCCGGGGCAGTACTTC
CASSELGHPIGFPGQYF
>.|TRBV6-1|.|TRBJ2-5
TGTGCCAGCAGTGAATTCCCCCCGGGGACCGCGCAAGAGACCCAGTACTTC
CASSEFPPGTAQETQYF
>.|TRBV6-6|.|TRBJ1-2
TGTGCCAGCAGTTACCCCCCGGAGGGCTACACCTTC
CASSYPPEGYTF
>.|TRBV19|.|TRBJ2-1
TGTGCCAGTAGTAAGTTTGGGAATGAGCAGTTCTTC
CASSKFGNEQFF
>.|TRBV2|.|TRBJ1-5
TGTGCCAGCAGTGATGCCCCCCAGGGGCGTCAGCCCCAGCATTTT
CASSDAPQGRQPQHF
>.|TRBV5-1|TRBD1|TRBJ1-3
TGCGCCAGCAGCCAAGGGACAGGGACAAGCAACACCATATATTTT
CASSQGTGTSNTIYF
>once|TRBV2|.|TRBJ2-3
TGTGCCAGCAGTGAGGGGATGGGCCGCACAGATACGCAGTATTTT
CASSEGMGRTDTQYF
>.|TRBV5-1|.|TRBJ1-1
TGCGCCAGCAGCCCCGGGACAAACACTGAAGCTTTCTTT
CASSPGTNTEAFF
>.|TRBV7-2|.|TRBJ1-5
TGTGCCAGCAGCTTAGGTGCGACGGGTCAGCCCCAGCATTTT
CASSLGATGQPQHF
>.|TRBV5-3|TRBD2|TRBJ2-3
TGTGCCAGAAGGCGGGGGGTCACAGATACGCAGTATTTT
CARRRGVTDTQYF
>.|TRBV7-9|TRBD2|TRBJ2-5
TGTGCCAGCAGCTTAGCGACGAGCGGGAGTGTGGGAGAGACCCAGTACTTC
CASSLATSGSVGETQYF
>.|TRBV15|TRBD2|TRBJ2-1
TGTGCCACCTCCAAGGGCCGACTAGCGGGAGCCAATGAGCAGTTCTTC
CATSKGRLAGANEQFF
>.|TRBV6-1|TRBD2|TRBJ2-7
TGTGCCAGCAGAGTTCGGGGAGGGGACGGAGGGCAGTACTTC
CASRVRGGDGGQYF
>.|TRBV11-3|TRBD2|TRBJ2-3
TGTGCCAGCAGCACCCTCGGGGCGGGGGGCACAGATACGCAGTATTTT
CASSTLGAGGTDTQYF
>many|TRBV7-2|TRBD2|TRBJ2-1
TGTGCCAGCAGCTCCGGACTAGTGAGAAACAATGAGCAGTTCTTC
CASSSGLVRNNEQFF
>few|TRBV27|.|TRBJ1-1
TGTGCCAGCAGTTTAAGGGGGATAGTGTCTGAAGCTTTCTTT
CASSLRGIVSEAFF
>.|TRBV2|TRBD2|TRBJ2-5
TGTGCCAGCAGTGAACTAGCGGGAGTAGGGACCCAAGAGACCCAGTACTTC
CASSELAGVGTQETQYF
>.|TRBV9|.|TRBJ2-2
TGTGCCAGCAGCGTAGCTAGCAGCATACTTGGGGAGCTGTTTTTT
CASSVASSILGELFF
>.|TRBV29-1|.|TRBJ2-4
TGCAGCGTTGAAAGTAGCAACATTCAGTACTTC
CSVESSNIQYF
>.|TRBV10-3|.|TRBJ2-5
TGTGCCATCAGTGATCCCGGTCTACTCCAAGAGACCCAGTACTTC
CAISDPGLLQETQYF
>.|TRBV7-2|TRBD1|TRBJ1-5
TGTGCCAGCAGCTTAGCCCAGGACAGGGGGCGCCGAAATAGCAATCAGCCCCAGCATTTT
CASSLAQDRGRRNSNQPQHF
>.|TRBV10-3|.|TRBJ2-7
TGTGCCATCAGTGAGGTCGTAGAGGGATCCGAGCAGTACTTC
CAISEVVEGSEQYF
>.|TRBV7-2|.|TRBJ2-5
TGTGCCAGCAGCTTAGGAGGGCACGGGACCCAGTACTTC
CASSLGGHGTQYF
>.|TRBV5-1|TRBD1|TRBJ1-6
TGCGCCAGCAGCTCCCGACAGGGAAATTCACCCCTCCACTTT
CASSSRQGNSPLHF
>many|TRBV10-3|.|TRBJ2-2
TGTGCCATCAGTGACGGCAGGAACACCGGGGAGCTGTTTTTT
CAISDGRNTGELFF